The 21 T cell receptor beta chains given below trace back to one sample, sequenced in a study of cytomegalovirus exposure and HLA in healthy donors. The PCR ran on 60 Vbeta and 13 Jbeta primers. Sequenced by immunoSEQ multiplex PCR; TCRdb stores in-frame clones only, minus some. The table lists some 180,000 clones, about three quarters of them singletons. Sequenced input: PBMCs. The receptors were gathered from a man in his late teens or twenties in good health and CMV-seronegative.

The rearrangement uses TRBV29-1 and TRBJ2-3; 8 bases line up with TRBD2. J was trimmed by 4 bases and V by 4 bases; bases with no gene match: 1. Germline V CDR1 and CDR2: SQVTM, ANQGSEA. The CDR3 sequence is 12 residues long. CDR3 loop: CSVGGGSDTQYF. The CDR3 DNA reads TGCAGCGTTGGCGGGGGGTCAGATACGCAGTATTTT.

The chain employs TRBV28 and TRBJ2-7, with TRBD1 matching 7 bases. CDR1 is MDHEN, CDR2 SYDVKM, per germline. V gave up 6 bases and J gave up 4 bases; unmatched junction bases: 6. There are 13 residues in the CDR3. The CDR3 sequence: CASSAGGLYEQYF. In DNA form, the CDR3 reads TGTGCCAGCAGCGCAGGGGGATTATACGAGCAGTACTTC.

This chain joins TRBV21-1 and TRBJ2-7; no DNA check was done on the table's D call, TRBD2. TRBV21-1 is shown as a pseudogene. The CDR3 has 19 amino acids. The CDR3 DNA follows: TGTGCCAGCAGCGGAGGGGGACAGAACTTACCGGGACTAGCGGGAGAGCAGTACTTC. This encodes CASSGGGQNLPGLAGEQYF.

This clone has a single count. This chain links TRBV5-1 with TRBJ2-3, with TRBD2 identical over 9 bases. The germline gives CDR1 SGHRS, CDR2 YFSETQ. The CDR3 spans 16 residues. V trimming: 0 bases; J trimming: 1 base; junction bases outside the gene matches: 3. In DNA form, the CDR3 reads TGCGCCAGCAGCTTGGGGGCTAGCGGGGGCACAGATACGCAGTATTTT. Protein product: CASSLGASGGTDTQYF.

This clone was observed once. The rearrangement uses TRBV28 and TRBJ1-2; no clear D gene. Germline CDR1 is MDHEN and CDR2 is SYDVKM. CDR3 length: 15 residues. V was clipped by 2 bases and J by 5 bases, with 15 bases between them. CDR3 sequence reads: CASSLGGGTPYGYTF. The CDR3 DNA is TGTGCCAGCAGTTTAGGAGGCGGCACCCCTTATGGCTACACCTTC.

The chain recombines TRBV6-1 with TRBJ1-1; D unresolved. Germline assignment: CDR1 MNHNS and CDR2 SASEGT. Trimming removed 11 bases at V and 0 bases at J, with 10 bases between. This CDR3 has 12 residues. CDR3 in amino acids: CAGRGMNTEAFF. CDR3 coding DNA: TGTGCCGGACGAGGGATGAACACTGAAGCTTTCTTT.

The rearrangement links TRBV28 to TRBJ1-2; possible D gene TRBD1, 6 bases. CDR1 and CDR2 from the germline V gene are MDHEN and SYDVKM. Trimming pared 5 bases from V and 4 bases from J, leaving 14 bases between. This CDR3 comprises 14 residues. The CDR3 spells CASSLLQGSYGYTF. In DNA form, the CDR3 reads TGTGCCAGCAGTCTCCTGCAGGGGAGCTATGGCTACACCTTC.

The J gene is TRBJ2-5, the V gene TRBV7-9; D is perhaps TRBD2 (5 bases). Germline V gives CDR1 SEHNR, CDR2 FQNEAQ (reference sequence). V dropped 3 bases and J dropped 1 base, with 9 bases sitting between them. This CDR3 is 14 amino acids long. The CDR3 bases are TGTGCCAGCAGCTTCCGGGGTCTCCAAGAGACCCAGTACTTC. As protein: CASSFRGLQETQYF.

V and J are TRBV2 and TRBJ2-7; maybe TRBD1 (6 bases). The CDR3 contains 14 residues. Germline CDR1 is SNHLY and CDR2 is FYNNEI. CDR3 nucleotides: TGTGTCCAGAAGTGGCAGGGGAACCCCTACGAGCAGTACTTC. Translation: CVQKWQGNPYEQYF. Full variable domain (remainder filled in from reference TRBV2 and TRBJ2-7): EPEVTQTPSHQVTQMGQEVILRCVPISNHLYFYWYRQILGQKVEFLVSFYNNEISEKSEIFDDQFSVERPDGSNFTLKIRSTKLEDSAMYFCVQKWQGNPYEQYFGPGTRLTVT.

The chain links TRBV28 to TRBJ2-7, with 10 bases that match TRBD1. J lost 6 bases, V lost 6 bases, and 8 bases had no gene match. The CDR3 extends over 14 amino acids. CDR1 is MDHEN, CDR2 SYDVKM, per germline. The chain's CDR3 is CASSPGGQGIEQYF. CDR3 nucleotide sequence: TGTGCCAGCAGCCCTGGGGGACAGGGGATCGAGCAGTACTTC.

This clone was seen a few times. The CDR3 DNA reads TGTGCCAGCTCACCAACATCCACCTACGAGCAGTACTTC. Its protein is CASSPTSTYEQYF. The rearrangement links TRBV18 to TRBJ2-7; D is ambiguous. The CDR3 totals 13 residues. Trimming cost V 2 bases and J 2 bases, with 7 bases left between them. CDR1 and CDR2 (germline): KGHSH, LQKENI.

The chain combines TRBV5-1 with TRBJ2-1; possibly TRBD2 for D (6 bases). Germline values: CDR1 SGHRS, CDR2 YFSETQ. This CDR3 contains 12 residues. V gave up 0 bases and J gave up 8 bases, with 6 bases separating them. The CDR3 reads CASSLGGDEQFF. The CDR3 nucleotides are TGCGCCAGCAGCTTGGGGGGGGATGAGCAGTTCTTC.

This clone was counted between two and nine times. V and J are TRBV28 and TRBJ2-5; TRBD2 aligns across 8 bases. The CDR3 runs 14 residues. Germline V CDR1 and CDR2: MDHEN, SYDVKM. Losses at the gene ends were 7 bases for V and 2 bases for J; bases not matched to a gene: 6. The chain's CDR3 is CASTRGGAQETQYF. The CDR3 DNA reads TGTGCCAGCACTCGGGGGGGGGCTCAAGAGACCCAGTACTTC.

V and J are TRBV23-1 and TRBJ1-2; 8 bases are shared with TRBD1. TRBV23-1 counts as an open reading frame of uncertain function. V was pared by 0 bases and J by 7 bases, with 7 bases of the junction left unmatched. The CDR3 is 15 residues long. The CDR3 reads CASSQSGQGAGGYTF. CDR3 sequence (DNA): TGCGCCAGCAGTCAATCAGGCCAGGGGGCGGGTGGCTACACCTTC.

This sequence joins TRBV5-6 and TRBJ2-7; 9 bases map to TRBD2. CDR1 is SGHDT, CDR2 YYEEEE, per germline. The CDR3 has 14 amino acids. Losses at the gene ends were 4 bases for V and 3 bases for J; bases not matched to a gene: 5. CDR3: CASSILAGGYEQYF. For the CDR3, the DNA is TGTGCCAGCAGCATACTAGCGGGCGGCTACGAGCAGTACTTC.

The chain recombines TRBV5-1 with TRBJ1-1; 8 bases fit TRBD1. The CDR3 loop spans 16 amino acids. The germline V gene has CDR1 SGHRS and CDR2 YFSETQ. V was pared by 4 bases and J by 0 bases, with 8 bases of the junction left unmatched. CDR3 loop: CASSPTTGAMNTEAFF. The CDR3 bases are TGCGCCAGCAGCCCGACGACAGGGGCAATGAACACTGAAGCTTTCTTT.

The V call is TRBV21-1, the J call TRBJ1-4. TRBV21-1 is assigned pseudogene status. CDR3 length: 15 residues. In nucleotides, the CDR3 is TGTGCCAGCAGCAAAACGGGGGGGGTCAGGGAAAAACTGTTTTTT. It is translated as CASSKTGGVREKLFF.

This clone was seen once. The V and J genes are TRBV5-1 and TRBJ2-7, with D possibly matching TRBD1 (5 bases). The V gene's germline CDR1 is SGHRS and CDR2 YFSETQ. V was clipped by 2 bases and J by 6 bases, with 9 bases between them. CDR3 length: 12 amino acids. The CDR3 here is CASSLSGPEQYF. The CDR3 coding sequence is TGCGCCAGCAGCTTATCAGGGCCCGAGCAGTACTTC.

This clone occurred a few times. The rearrangement uses TRBV28 and TRBJ2-7, with 8 positions matching TRBD1. J lost 0 bases, V lost 6 bases, and 4 bases had no gene match. Germline loops: CDR1 MDHEN, CDR2 SYDVKM. The CDR3 totals 14 residues. The CDR3 DNA follows: TGTGCCAGCAGCCACACAGGGGGCTCCTACGAGCAGTACTTC. Its protein is CASSHTGGSYEQYF.

The chain couples TRBV19 to TRBJ1-2; D remains ambiguous. This CDR3 contains 13 residues. Trimming shortened V by 2 bases and J by 5 bases, and 9 bases separated the two germline ends. CDR1 and CDR2 from the germline V gene are LNHDA and SQIVND (reference sequence). CDR3 sequence (DNA): TGTGCCAGTAGTATAAGCCAAACGTATGGCTACACCTTC. It specifies CASSISQTYGYTF.

This clone was observed once. The chain recombines TRBV6-5 with TRBJ1-1; 9 bases map to TRBD1. Germline V CDR1 and CDR2: MNHEY, SVGAGI. V was pared by 6 bases and J by 6 bases, with 8 bases of the junction left unmatched. The CDR3 is made up of 14 amino acids. In nucleotides, the CDR3 is TGTGCCAGCAGGGACAGGGGAGAGGTGGCTGAAGCTTTCTTT. Its protein is CASRDRGEVAEAFF.